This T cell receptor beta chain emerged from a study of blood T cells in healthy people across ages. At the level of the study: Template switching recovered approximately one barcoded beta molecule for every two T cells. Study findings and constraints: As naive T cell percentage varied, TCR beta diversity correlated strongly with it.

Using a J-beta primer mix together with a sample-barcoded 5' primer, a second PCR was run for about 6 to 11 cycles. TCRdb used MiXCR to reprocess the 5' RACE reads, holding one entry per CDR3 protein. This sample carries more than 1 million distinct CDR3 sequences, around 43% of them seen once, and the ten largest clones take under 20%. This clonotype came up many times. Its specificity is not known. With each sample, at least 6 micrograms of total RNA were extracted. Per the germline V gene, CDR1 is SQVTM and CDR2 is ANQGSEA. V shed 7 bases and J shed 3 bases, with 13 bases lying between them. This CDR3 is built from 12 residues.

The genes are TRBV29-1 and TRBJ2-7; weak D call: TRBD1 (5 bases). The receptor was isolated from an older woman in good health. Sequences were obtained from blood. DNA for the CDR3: TGCAGCGGACAGAAACCGGGCTACGAGCAGTACTTC. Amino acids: CSGQKPGYEQYF.